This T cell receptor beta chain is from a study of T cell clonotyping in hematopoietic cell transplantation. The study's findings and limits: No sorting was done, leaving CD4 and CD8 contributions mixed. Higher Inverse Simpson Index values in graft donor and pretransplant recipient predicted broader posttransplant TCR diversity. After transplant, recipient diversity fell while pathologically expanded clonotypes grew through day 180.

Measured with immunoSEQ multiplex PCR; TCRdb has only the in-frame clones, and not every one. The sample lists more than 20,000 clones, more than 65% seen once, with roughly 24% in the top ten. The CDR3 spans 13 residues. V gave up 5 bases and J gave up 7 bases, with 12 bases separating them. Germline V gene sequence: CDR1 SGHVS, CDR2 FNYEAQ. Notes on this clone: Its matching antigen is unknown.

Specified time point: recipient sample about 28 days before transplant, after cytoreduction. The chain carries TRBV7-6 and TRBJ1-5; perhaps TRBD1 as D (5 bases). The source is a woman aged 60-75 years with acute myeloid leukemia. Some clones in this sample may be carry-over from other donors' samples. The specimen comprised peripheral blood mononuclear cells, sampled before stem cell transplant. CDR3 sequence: CASSQTGRQPQHF. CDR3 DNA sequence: TGTGCCAGCAGCCAAACAGGAAGACAGCCCCAGCATTTT.